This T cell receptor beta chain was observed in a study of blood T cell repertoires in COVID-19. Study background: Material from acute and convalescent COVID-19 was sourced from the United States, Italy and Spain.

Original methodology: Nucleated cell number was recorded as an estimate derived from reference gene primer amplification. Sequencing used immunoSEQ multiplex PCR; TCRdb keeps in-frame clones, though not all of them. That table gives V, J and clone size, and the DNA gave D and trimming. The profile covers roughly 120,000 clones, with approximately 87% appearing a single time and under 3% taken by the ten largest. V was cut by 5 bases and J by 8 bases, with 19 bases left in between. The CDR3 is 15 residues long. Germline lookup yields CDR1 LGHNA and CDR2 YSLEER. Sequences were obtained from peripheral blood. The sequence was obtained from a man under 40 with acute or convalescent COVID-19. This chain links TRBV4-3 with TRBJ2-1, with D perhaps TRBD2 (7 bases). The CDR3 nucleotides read TGCGCCAGCAGCGAAGGTTGGGGCGGGGGCTATGAGCAGTTCTTC. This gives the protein CASSEGWGGGYEQFF.